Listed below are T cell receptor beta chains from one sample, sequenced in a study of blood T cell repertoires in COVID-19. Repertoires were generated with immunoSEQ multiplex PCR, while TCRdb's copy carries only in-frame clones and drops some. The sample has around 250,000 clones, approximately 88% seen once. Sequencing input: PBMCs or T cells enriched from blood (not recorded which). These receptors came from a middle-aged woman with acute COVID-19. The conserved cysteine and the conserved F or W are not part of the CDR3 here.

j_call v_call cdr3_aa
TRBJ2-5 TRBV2 ASSEAGSLAGAWETQY
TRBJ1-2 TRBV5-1 ASSLAPLSGAGGYT
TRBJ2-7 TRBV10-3 ATTPGTGDEQY
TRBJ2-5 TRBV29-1 SVRTGVQETQY
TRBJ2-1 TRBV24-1 ATSDSGLAQF
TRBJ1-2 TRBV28 ASTLPFGGGSNYGYT
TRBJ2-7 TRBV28 ASKTSGPYEQY
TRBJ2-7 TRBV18 ASSPGQGDLHEQY
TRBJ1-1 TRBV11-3 ASSLEEGTEAF
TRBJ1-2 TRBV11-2 ASSRRDTYGYT
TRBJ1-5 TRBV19 ASSIFAGYSNQPQH
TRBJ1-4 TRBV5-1 ASSLMAPQGNNEKLF
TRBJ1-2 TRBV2 ASPGDRGGDYGYT
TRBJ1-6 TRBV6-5 ASSYSGRGGSPLH
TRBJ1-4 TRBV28 ASSLAGATNEKLF
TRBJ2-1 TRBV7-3 ASSSGTSARGEQF
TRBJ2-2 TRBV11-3 ASSQGQGQTGELF
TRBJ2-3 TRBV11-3 ASSLGRAGTDTQY
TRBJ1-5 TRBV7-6 ASSLDSGFTGNQPQH
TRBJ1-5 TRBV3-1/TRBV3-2 ASSQEGFDQPQH
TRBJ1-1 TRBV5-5 ASSLKANQNTEAF
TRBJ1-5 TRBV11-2 ASSVDRGGNQPQH
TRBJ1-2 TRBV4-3 ASSQETSYYGYT
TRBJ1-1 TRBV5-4 ASSLDRATTEAF
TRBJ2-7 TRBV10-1 ASSPGQGIHYEQY
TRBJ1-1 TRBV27 ASSNLPNRGANTEAF
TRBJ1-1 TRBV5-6 ASSRTGTFTEAF
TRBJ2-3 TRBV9 ASSPRSGDTDTQY
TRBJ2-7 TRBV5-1 ASSLGSIRDRGYEQY
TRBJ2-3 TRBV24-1 ATSTIGQGTTDTQY
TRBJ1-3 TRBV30 AWSDRQGTNTIY
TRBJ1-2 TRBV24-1 ATSGQDTHNYGYT
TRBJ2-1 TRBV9 ASGKLAGVSSYNEQF
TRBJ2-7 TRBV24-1 ATSDTGKTEQY
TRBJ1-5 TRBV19 ASLLYENSNQPQH
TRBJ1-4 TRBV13 ASRPYRGLDEKLF
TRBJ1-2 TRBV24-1 ATSEGSYGYT
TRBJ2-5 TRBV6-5 ASSSRTSGILETQY
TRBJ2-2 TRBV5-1 ASSLSPGNTGELF
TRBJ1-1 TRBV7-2 ASSRITGVGTEAF
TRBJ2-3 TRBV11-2 ASSLAGWADTQY
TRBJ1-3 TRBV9 ASSRDRTESGNTIY
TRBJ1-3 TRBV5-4 ASRATGGTGNTIY
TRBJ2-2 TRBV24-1 ATSALAGGHNGELF
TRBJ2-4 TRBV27 ASSKIQGFRAKNIQY
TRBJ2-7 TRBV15 ATSREFSETELY
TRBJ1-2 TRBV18 ASSQSGTGPNVYGYT
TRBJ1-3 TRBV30 AWSQGFSGNTIY
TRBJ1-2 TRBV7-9 ASSPWDRYYGYT
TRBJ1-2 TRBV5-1 ASSLEPGSNYGYT
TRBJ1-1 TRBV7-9 GVGANTEAF
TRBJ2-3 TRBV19 ASSMGLAEGYTQY
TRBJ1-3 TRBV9 ASSVVASSGNTIY
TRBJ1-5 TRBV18 ASSGGTGTNQPQH
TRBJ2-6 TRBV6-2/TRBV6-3 ASSYNFRESSSGANVLT